Given below is one T cell receptor beta chain in context. V lost 5 bases to trimming and J lost 6 bases; unmatched junction nucleotides: 9. The V gene's germline CDR1 is ENHRY and CDR2 SYGVKD. The CDR3 length is 14 residues. These data come from a study of blood T cell repertoires in COVID-19. Using immunoSEQ multiplex PCR, the repertoire was profiled, and TCRdb retains in-frame clones only, with some absent. The data contain approximately 330,000 clones, approximately 88% of them singletons. The origin of this receptor is a woman in her forties or fifties with active or convalescent COVID-19. The rearrangement uses TRBV10-3 and TRBJ1-1; TRBD1 aligns across 7 bases. The specimen sequenced was peripheral blood. CDR3 sequence (DNA): TGTGCCATCAGTCAACTCCCGGGACAGTCTGAAGCTTTCTTT. Translated: CAISQLPGQSEAFF.